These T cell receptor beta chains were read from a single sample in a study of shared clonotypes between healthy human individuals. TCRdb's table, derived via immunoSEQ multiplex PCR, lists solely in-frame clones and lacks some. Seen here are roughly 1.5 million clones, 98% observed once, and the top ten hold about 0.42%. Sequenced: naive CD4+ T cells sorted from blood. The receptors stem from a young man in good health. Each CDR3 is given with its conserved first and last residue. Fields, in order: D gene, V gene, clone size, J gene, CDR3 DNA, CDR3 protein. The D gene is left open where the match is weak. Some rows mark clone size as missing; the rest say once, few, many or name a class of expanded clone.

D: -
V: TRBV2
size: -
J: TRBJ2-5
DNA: TGTGCCAGCAGAAGGACTGGCGTGGAGACCCAGTACTTC
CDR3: CASRRTGVETQYF

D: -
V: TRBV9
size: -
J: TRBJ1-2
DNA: TGTGCCAGCAGCGCTTCCAGCTTCTTACTCTATGGCTACACCTTC
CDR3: CASSASSFLLYGYTF

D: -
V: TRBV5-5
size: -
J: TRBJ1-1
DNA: TGTGCCAGCCGATGGGGGGTGAACACTGAAGCTTTCTTT
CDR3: CASRWGVNTEAFF

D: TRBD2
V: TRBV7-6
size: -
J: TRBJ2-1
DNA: TGTGCCAGCAGCTTAGGACTAGCGGGACATCAGAATGAGCAGTTCTTC
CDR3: CASSLGLAGHQNEQFF

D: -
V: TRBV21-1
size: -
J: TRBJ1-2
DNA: TGTGCCAGCAGCAAAGGTTTCCGGGGTTGGGATGGCTACACCTTC
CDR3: CASSKGFRGWDGYTF

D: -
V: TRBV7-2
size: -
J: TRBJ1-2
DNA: TGTGCCAGCAGCTTAGCATTTAGCTTAAGTCAGGGAGGGGATGGCTACACCTTC
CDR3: CASSLAFSLSQGGDGYTF

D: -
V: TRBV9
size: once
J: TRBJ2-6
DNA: TGTGCCAGCAGCTCGAGCTCTGGGGCCAACGTCCTGACTTTC
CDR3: CASSSSSGANVLTF

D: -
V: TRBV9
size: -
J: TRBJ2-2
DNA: TGTGCCAGCAGCCAAACATACGCCGGGGAGCTGTTTTTT
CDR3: CASSQTYAGELFF

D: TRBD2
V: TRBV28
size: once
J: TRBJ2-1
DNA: TGTGCCAGCAGTTTACCGGGACTAGCGGGAGATTTAGATGAGCAGTTCTTC
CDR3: CASSLPGLAGDLDEQFF

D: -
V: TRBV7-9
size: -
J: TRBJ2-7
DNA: TGTGCCAGCAGCTTAATTGGGTACGAGCAGTACTTC
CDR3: CASSLIGYEQYF

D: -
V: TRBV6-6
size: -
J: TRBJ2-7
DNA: TGTGCCAGCAGCAACACAGCGAACGAGCAGTACTTC
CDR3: CASSNTANEQYF

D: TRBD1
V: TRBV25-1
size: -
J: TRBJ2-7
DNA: TGTGCCAGCAGTGAACCGGGACAGCCCTACGAGCAGTACTTC
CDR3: CASSEPGQPYEQYF

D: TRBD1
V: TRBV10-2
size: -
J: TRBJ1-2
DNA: TGCGCCAGCAGTGAGCCACCCACACAGGGGGCGAATGGCTACACCTTC
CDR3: CASSEPPTQGANGYTF

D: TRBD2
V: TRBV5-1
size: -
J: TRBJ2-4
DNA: TGCGCCAGCAGCTTTGAAGGACTAGCGGGAGGTAAAAACATTCAGTACTTC
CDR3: CASSFEGLAGGKNIQYF

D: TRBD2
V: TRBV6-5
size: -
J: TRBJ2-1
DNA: TGTGCCAGCAGTCCTAGCGGGGACAGAAATGAGCAGTTCTTC
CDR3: CASSPSGDRNEQFF

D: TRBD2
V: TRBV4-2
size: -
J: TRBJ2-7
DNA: TGTGCCAGCAGCCCAAAAGCAAGAGGTGGTACTAGCGGGACCTATTCCTACGAGCAGTACTTC
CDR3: CASSPKARGGTSGTYSYEQYF

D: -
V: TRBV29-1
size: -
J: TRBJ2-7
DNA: TGCAGCGTTCGGTGGCTGGGTAGGAATCGGCCGGGTTTGGAGCAGTACTTC
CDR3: CSVRWLGRNRPGLEQYF

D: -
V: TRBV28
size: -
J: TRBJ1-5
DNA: TGTGCCAGCGGAAAGGGGGGGAGCAATCAGCCCCAGCATTTT
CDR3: CASGKGGSNQPQHF

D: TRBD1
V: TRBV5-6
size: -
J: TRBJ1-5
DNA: TGTGCCAGCAGCGGACAGGCCGGGCCCCAGCATTTT
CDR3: CASSGQAGPQHF

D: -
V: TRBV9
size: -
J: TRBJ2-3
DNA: TGTGCCAGCAGCGTAGCCTCGGCCACAGATACGCAGTATTTT
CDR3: CASSVASATDTQYF

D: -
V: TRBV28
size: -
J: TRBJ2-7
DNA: TGTGCCAGCAGTTTATTACTCGGCGAGCGAAGCTCCTACGAGCAGTACTTC
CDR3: CASSLLLGERSSYEQYF

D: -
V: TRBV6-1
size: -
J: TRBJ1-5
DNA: TGTGCCAGCAGTGCGTCAGCATTCGATCAGCCCCAGCATTTT
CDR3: CASSASAFDQPQHF

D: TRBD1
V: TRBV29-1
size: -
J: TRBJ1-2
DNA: TGCAGCGTTGAAGGGACAGGGCTTGTTGGCTACACCTTC
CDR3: CSVEGTGLVGYTF

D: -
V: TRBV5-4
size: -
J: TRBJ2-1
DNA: TGTGCCAGCAGCCCCGACCACAATGAGCAGTTCTTC
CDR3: CASSPDHNEQFF

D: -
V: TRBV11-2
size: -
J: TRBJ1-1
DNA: TGTGCCAGCAGCTTCCCCGGGCAGGGCATGAACACTGAAGCTTTCTTT
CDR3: CASSFPGQGMNTEAFF

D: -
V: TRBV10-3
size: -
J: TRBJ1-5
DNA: TGTGCCATCAGTGAATCGGGGTTCAATCAGCCCCAGCATTTT
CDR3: CAISESGFNQPQHF

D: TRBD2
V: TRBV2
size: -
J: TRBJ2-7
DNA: TGTGCCAGCAGCGCCGGGACTAGGACCTACGAGCAGTACTTC
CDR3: CASSAGTRTYEQYF

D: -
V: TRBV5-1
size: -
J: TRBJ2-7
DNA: TGCGCCAGCAGCCAGGACAGAATCGCCGAGCAGTACTTC
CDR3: CASSQDRIAEQYF

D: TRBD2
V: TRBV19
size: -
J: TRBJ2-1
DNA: TGTGCCAGTAGTCGCCGAGCTAGCGGGAGCTACAATGAGCAGTTCTTC
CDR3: CASSRRASGSYNEQFF

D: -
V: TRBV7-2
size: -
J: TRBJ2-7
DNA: TGTGCCAGCAGCGCCTGGGGTGGGCAGTACGAGCAGTACTTC
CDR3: CASSAWGGQYEQYF